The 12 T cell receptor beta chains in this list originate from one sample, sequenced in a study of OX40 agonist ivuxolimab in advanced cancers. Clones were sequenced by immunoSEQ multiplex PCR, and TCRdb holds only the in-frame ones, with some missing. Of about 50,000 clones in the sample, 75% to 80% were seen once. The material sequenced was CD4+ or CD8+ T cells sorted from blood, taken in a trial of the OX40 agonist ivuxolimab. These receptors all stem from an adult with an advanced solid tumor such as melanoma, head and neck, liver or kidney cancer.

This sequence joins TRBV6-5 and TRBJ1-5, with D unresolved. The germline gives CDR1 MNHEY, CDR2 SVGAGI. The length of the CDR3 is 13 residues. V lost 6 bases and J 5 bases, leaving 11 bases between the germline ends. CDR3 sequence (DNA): TGTGCCAGCAGCCTCGACGGGGATCAGCCCCAGCATTTT. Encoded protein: CASSLDGDQPQHF.

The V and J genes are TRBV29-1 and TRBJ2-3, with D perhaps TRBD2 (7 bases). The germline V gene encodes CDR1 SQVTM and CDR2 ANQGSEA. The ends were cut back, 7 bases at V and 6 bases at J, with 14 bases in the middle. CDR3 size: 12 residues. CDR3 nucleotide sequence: TGCAGCGCCCCGGGGGGCGGGGATACGCAGTATTTT. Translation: CSAPGGGDTQYF.

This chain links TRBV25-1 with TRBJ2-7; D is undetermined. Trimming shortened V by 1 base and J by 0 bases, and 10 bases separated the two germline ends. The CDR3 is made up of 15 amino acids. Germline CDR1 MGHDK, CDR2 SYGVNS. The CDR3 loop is CASSEWRSRSYEQYF. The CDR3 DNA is TGTGCCAGCAGTGAATGGCGATCCCGCTCCTACGAGCAGTACTTC.

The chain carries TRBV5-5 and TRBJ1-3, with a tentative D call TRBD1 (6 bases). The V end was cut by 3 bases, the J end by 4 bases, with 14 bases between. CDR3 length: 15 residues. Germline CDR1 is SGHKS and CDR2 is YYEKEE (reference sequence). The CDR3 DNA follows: TGTGCCAGCAGCTGGGGGGCAGGGTCGGGAAACACCATATATTTT. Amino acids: CASSWGAGSGNTIYF.

CDR3 coding DNA: TGTGCCAGCAGCCCCCCCGGACTGAGCTCCTACAATGAGCAGTTCTTC. This codes for CASSPPGLSSYNEQFF. The rearrangement uses TRBV7-3 and TRBJ2-1; D may be TRBD2 (5 bases). From germline, CDR1 is SGHTA and CDR2 FQGTGA. This CDR3 is built from 16 residues. V dropped 5 bases and J dropped 0 bases, with 14 bases sitting between them.

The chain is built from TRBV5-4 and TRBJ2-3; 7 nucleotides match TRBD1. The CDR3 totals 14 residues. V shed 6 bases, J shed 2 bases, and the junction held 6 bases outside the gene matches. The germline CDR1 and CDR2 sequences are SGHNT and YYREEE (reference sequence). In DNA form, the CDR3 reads TGTGCCAGCACCATCGGGACAGCCACAGATACGCAGTATTTT. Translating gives CASTIGTATDTQYF. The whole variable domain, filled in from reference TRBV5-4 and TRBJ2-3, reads ETGVTQSPTHLIKTRGQQVTLRCSSQSGHNTVSWYQQALGQGPQFIFQYYREEENGRGNFPPRFSGLQFPNYSSELNVNALELDDSALYLCASTIGTATDTQYFGPGTRLTVL.

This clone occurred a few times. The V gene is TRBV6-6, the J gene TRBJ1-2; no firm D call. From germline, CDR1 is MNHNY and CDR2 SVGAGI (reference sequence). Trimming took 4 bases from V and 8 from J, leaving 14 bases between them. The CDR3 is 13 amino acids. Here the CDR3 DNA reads TGTGCCAGCAGTTCCTCGACCGTCCGGGGCTACACCTTC. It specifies CASSSSTVRGYTF.

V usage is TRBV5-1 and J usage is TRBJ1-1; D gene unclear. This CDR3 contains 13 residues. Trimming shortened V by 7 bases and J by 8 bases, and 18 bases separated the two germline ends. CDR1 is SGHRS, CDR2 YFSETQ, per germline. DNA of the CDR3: TGCGCCAGCGACGACGGGATCCGCGACGAAGCTTTCTTT. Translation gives CASDDGIRDEAFF.

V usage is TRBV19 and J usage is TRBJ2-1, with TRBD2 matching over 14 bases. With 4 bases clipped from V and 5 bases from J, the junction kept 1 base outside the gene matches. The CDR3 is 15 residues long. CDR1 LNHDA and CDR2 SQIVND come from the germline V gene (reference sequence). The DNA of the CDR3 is TGTGCCAGTAGTAAGGGACTAGCGGGGGACAATGAGCAGTTCTTC. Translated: CASSKGLAGDNEQFF.

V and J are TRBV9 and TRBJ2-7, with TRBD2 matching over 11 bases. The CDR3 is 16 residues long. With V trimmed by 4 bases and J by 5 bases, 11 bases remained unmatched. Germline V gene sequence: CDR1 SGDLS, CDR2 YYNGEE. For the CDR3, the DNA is TGTGCCAGCAGCCTATTAGCGGGAGGGCCTTGGGACGAGCAGTACTTC. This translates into CASSLLAGGPWDEQYF.

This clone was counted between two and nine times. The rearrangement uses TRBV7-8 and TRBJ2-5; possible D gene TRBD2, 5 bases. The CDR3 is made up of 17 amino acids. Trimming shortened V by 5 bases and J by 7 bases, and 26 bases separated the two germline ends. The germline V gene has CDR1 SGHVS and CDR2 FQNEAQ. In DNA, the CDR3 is TGTGCCAGCAGCCCTAGCCCCCAACACCTCGGAGGAGGGACCCAGTACTTC. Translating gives CASSPSPQHLGGGTQYF.

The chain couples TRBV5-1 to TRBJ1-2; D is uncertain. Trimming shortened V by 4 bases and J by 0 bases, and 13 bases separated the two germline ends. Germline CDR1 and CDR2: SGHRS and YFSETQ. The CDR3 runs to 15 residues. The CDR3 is CASSVTENPNYGYTF. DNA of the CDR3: TGCGCCAGCAGCGTCACAGAAAACCCTAACTATGGCTACACCTTC.